The text below deals with one TCR beta chain. The sample originates from a study of blood T cell repertoires in COVID-19. Study overall: COVID-19 samples, acute and convalescent, were from the United States, Italy and Spain. T cells, B-cell-depleted T cells, or PBMCs provided the cDNA or gDNA that served as material.

In the authors' workflow: Nucleated cell counts were estimated from reference gene primer amplification. Clones were read by immunoSEQ multiplex PCR, and TCRdb kept only the in-frame ones, dropping some. V, J and clone size were drawn from that table, and D and trimming were deduced from the DNA. The data hold roughly 150,000 clones, with around nine tenths observed a single time. The CDR3 is made up of 15 amino acids. Germline CDR1 is KGHSH and CDR2 is LQKENI. Trimming removed 6 bases from V and 7 bases from J; junction bases left unmatched: 6. Seattle cases were enrolled at active infection and followed longitudinally.

The sequence derives from a woman aged 80 or older with COVID-19, enrolled during active disease. V and J are TRBV18 and TRBJ2-1; TRBD2 agrees at 13 bases. The sample was peripheral blood. The DNA for the CDR3 is TGTGCCAGCTCCCGAGGGACTAGCGGGATAAATGAGCAGTTCTTC. Translation: CASSRGTSGINEQFF.